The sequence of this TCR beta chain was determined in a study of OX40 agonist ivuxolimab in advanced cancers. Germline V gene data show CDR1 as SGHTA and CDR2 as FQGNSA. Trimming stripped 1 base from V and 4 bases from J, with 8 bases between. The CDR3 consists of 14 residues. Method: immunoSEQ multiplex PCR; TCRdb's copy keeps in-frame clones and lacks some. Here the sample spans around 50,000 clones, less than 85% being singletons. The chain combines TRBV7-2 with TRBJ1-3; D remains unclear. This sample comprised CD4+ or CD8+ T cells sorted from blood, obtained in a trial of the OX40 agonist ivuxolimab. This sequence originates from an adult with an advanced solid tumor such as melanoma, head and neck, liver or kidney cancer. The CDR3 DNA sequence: TGTGCCAGCAGCTTAGTCGGTACCGGAAACACCATATATTTT. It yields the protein CASSLVGTGNTIYF.